This T cell receptor beta chain comes out of a study of identical twins. General study points: Fewer insertions marked abundant cord blood beta clonotypes; young adult naive trended weakly, memory not at all.

Germline loops: CDR1 SNHLY, CDR2 FYNNEI. This CDR3 region has 13 residues. Trimming took 7 bases from V and 1 from J, leaving 10 bases between them. TCRdb reprocessed the 5' RACE reads via MiXCR and lists one record per CDR3 protein. The data contain just under 550,000 distinct CDR3 sequences, 13% to 15% of them seen just once; the ten biggest clones take up about 0.4%. This clonotype was seen a handful of times. Its target is unknown. This same sample was also part of a study on yellow fever vaccine responses in identical twins.

Specimen: CD4+ T cells sorted from blood. This receptor was taken from a woman between 18 and 29 years old in good health. The genes are TRBV2 and TRBJ1-1; D gene uncertain. CDR3 residues: CASNPDQNTEAFF. CDR3 in DNA: TGTGCCAGCAACCCTGACCAGAACACTGAAGCTTTCTTT.